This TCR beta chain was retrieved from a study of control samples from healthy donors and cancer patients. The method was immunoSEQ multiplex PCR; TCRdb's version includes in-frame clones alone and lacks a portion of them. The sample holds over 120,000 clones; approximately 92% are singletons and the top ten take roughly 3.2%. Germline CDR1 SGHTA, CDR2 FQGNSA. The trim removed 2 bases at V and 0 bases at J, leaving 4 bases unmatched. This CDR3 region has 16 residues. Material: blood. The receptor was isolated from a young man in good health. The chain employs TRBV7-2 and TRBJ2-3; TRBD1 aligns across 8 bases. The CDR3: CASSLRQGASTDTQYF. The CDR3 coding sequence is TGTGCCAGCAGCTTAAGGCAGGGGGCGAGCACAGATACGCAGTATTTT.